This T cell receptor beta chain was profiled in a study of cytomegalovirus exposure and HLA in healthy donors (dated 2017 in TCRdb). For the wider study: A later analysis indicated that the roughly 120 validation repertoires were generated on the platform also employed for the roughly 730 repertoires of the first cohort. The study aimed to test whether cataloging public T cell receptors could reveal signatures of past pathogen exposure. Besides the first cohort of approximately 710 subjects, a separate validation cohort made up of 120 or so different subjects was used. To predict cytomegalovirus infection status, the study combined high-throughput TCR immunosequencing, statistical association of individual TCRs with disease status, and machine learning.

Receptor amplification or capture employed the immunoSEQ multiplex PCR assay. On the study's bioinformatics: A statistical classification framework was built to diagnose cytomegalovirus status from the catalog of TCR beta chain sequences. The table was pulled from immuneACCESS by TCRdb, which kept in-frame rearrangements only. Such tables lose some clones; where checked, under half of the loss comes from unresolved V genes, and the rest has no known cause. Clone size and V and J calls were adopted from that table, with D and trimming inferred from the DNA. The sample table records approximately 200,000 clones; about 93% of these occur just once. 0.85% to 1.2% of the sample belongs to the ten largest clones. Donors formed part of the validation cohort, which comprised 95 to 150 subjects and was distinct from the first cohort of 550 to 850 subjects. What the authors observed across the whole study: In vitro tests confirmed that a few of the cytomegalovirus-associated TCR beta chains recognize cytomegalovirus antigens. Most TCR sequences were seen in very few donors, while some public TCRs were found in many individuals. The classifier was reported to diagnose cytomegalovirus status with high specificity and sensitivity in both the original cohort and the validation cohort. All 120 or so repertoires were used to score co-occurrence in the validation cohort in a later analysis, because that analysis had no HLA typing for the cohort. According to the authors, the approach could potentially be generalized to other disease states and immunological phenotypes. The study gave a list of 150 to 200 TCR beta chains associated with cytomegalovirus. In a later analysis, TCRs clustered in the first cohort were found to also tend to co-occur in the 130 or so validation repertoires, with 94% of cluster scores above 0.

Remarks on this clone: Its antigen is unknown. No base-level quality is on record; no much larger clone is a single base apart.

The CDR3 sequence holds 14 residues, the cysteine and phenylalanine included. Only the CDR3 DNA stays, 42 bases, in frame from base 1. Sequences SGHTS (CDR1) and YDEGEE (CDR2) are obtained from the germline V gene. V ends up 4 bases short and J 10 bases short, with an unmatched junction base count of 7. The clonotype comes from a woman aged 18-35 years in good health and CMV-seronegative. The chain links TRBV5-8 with TRBJ1-6, with 8 bases in between that match TRBD1. Sequenced: PBMCs. The DNA sequence is as follows: TGTGCCAGCAGCCTCGGACAGGGTCAATCACCCCTCCACTTT. Translated, this is CASSLGQGQSPLHF.